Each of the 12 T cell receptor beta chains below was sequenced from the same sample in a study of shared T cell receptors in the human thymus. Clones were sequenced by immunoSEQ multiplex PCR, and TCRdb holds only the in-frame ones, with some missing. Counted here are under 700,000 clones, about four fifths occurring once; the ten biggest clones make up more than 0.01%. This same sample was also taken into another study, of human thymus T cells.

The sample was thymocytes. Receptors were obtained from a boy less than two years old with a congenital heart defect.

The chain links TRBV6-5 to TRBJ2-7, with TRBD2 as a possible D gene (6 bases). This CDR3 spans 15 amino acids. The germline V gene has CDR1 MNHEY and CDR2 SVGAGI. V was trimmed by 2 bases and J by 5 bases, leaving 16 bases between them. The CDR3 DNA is TGTGCCAGCAGTTACGGGGGACTCCCGGGAGACGAGCAGTACTTC. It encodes CASSYGGLPGDEQYF.

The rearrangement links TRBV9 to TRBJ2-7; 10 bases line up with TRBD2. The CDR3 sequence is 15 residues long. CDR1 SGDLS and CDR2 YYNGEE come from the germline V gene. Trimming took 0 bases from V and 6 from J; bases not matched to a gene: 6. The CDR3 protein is CASSVDEREGCEQYF. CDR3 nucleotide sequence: TGTGCCAGCAGCGTAGACGAGCGGGAGGGATGCGAGCAGTACTTC.

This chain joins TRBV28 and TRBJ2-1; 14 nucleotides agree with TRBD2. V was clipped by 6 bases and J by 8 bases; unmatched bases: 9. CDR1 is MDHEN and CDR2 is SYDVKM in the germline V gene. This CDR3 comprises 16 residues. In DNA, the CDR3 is TGTGCCAGCAGCCAAAGGACTAGCGGGAGGATCGATGAGCAGTTCTTC. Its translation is CASSQRTSGRIDEQFF.

The CDR3 DNA is TGTGCCAGCAGTTTATTTCCCCTAACAGGGGGTCACTACAATGAGCAGTTCTTC. Its protein is CASSLFPLTGGHYNEQFF. The V gene is TRBV28, the J gene TRBJ2-1, with 8 nucleotides matching TRBD1. The germline gives CDR1 MDHEN, CDR2 SYDVKM. V lost 1 base and J lost 3; bases outside the gene matches: 11. This CDR3 region has 18 residues. Full variable domain (remainder filled in from reference TRBV28 and TRBJ2-1): DVKVTQSSRYLVKRTGEKVFLECVQDMDHENMFWYRQDPGLGLRLIYFSYDVKMKEKGDIPEGYSVSREKKERFSLILESASTNQTSMYLCASSLFPLTGGHYNEQFFGPGTRLTVL.

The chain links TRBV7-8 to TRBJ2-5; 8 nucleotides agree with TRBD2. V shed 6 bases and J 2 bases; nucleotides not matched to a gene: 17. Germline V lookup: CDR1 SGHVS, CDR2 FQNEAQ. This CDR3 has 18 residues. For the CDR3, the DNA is TGTGCCAGCAGTCCCACGCGGACTAGCCTTTTGGGGCAAGAGACCCAGTACTTC. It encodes CASSPTRTSLLGQETQYF.

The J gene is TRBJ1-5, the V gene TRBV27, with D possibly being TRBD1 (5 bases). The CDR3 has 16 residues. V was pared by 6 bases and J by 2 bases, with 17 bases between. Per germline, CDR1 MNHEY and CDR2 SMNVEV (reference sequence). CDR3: CASRVGGGLGNQPQHF. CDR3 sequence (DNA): TGTGCCAGCAGGGTGGGGGGGGGTTTGGGCAATCAGCCCCAGCATTTT.

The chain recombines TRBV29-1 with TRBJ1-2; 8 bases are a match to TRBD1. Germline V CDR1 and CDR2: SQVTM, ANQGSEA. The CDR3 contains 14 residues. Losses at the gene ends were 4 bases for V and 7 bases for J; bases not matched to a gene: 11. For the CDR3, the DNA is TGCAGCGTTGCGCTCCTCGGACAGGGATGTGGCTACACCTTC. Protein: CSVALLGQGCGYTF.

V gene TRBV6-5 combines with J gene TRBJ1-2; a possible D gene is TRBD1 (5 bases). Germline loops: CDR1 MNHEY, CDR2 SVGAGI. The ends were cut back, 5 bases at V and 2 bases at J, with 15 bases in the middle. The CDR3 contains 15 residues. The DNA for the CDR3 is TGTGCCAGCAGTCCTCTCGACAGAAGCAACTATGGCTACACCTTC. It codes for CASSPLDRSNYGYTF.

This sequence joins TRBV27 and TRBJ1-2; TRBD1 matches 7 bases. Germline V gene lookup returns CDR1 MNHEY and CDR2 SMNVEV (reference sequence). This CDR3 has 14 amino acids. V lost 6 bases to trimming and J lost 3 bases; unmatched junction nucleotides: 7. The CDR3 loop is CASSPRQGHYGYTF. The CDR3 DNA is TGTGCCAGCAGCCCTCGACAGGGCCACTATGGCTACACCTTC.

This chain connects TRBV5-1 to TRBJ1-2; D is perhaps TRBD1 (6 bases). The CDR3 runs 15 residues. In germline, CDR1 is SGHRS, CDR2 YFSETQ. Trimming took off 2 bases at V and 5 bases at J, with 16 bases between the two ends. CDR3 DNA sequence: TGCGCCAGCAGCTTTTCCCCGGGACACCCATATGGCTACACCTTC. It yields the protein CASSFSPGHPYGYTF.

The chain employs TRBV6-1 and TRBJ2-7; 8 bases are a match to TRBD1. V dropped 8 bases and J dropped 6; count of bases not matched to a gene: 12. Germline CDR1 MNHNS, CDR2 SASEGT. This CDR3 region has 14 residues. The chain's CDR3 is CASGPGQGWPEQYF. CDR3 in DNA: TGTGCCAGCGGCCCTGGACAGGGTTGGCCCGAGCAGTACTTC.

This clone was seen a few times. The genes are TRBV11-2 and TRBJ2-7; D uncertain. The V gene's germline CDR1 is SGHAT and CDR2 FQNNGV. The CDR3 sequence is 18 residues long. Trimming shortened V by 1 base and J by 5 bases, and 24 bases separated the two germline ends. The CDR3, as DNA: TGTGCCAGCAGCTTAGGGGCTTCCCCCTCGACGGTCCTCGACGAGCAGTACTTC. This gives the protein CASSLGASPSTVLDEQYF.